The sequence of this T cell receptor beta chain was determined in a study of T cell responses to AZD1222 COVID-19 vaccine. The CDR3 consists of 13 residues. V was clipped by 6 bases and J by 4 bases, with 10 bases between them. General study points: The study found Spike-specific TCR breadth and depth rose after two AZD1222 doses. The repertoires were collected only after the peak T cell response. The donor group comprised mostly white British people and more females; the analysis possibly underestimated clonal diversity.

Notes on this clone: Its matching antigen is unknown.

The data were produced by immunoSEQ multiplex PCR, yet TCRdb's version contains in-frame clones alone and is incomplete. The sample lists around 96,000 clones; 85% to 90% were seen once. Analyses pooled second doses at about 4 or about 12 weeks. This specimen consisted of peripheral blood, obtained 28 days after the second AZD1222 dose. The receptor's source is an adult who received the AZD1222 COVID-19 vaccine. The chain combines TRBV12-3 or TRBV12-4 with TRBJ1-3; D call uncertain. The chain's CDR3 is CASRSQEGNTIYF. CDR3 nucleotides: TGTGCCAGCAGATCCCAAGAGGGAAACACCATATATTTT.